This is a list of T cell receptor beta chains from one sample in a study of radiotherapy plus CTLA-4 blockade in lung cancer. Some clones are missing from TCRdb's copy, which holds only in-frame ones; the method was immunoSEQ multiplex PCR. The repertoire consists of 50,000 to 75,000 clones, with about 72% occurring once and the leading ten covering about 4.5%. The specimen was peripheral blood, collected from a patient treated with radiotherapy plus ipilimumab. The source of these receptors is a human donor with non-small cell lung cancer who had a complete response to radiotherapy plus ipilimumab. The CDR3 runs from the conserved cysteine through the conserved F or W. A D gene is named only where the DNA matches it firmly. The listing skips clone size in some rows; elsewhere it reads once, few, many or a size class.

CDR3nt: TGTGCCAGCAGCCTAAGTGGGCAGGGAGGGGAGACCCAGTACTTC; CDR3aa: CASSLSGQGGETQYF; j_gene: TRBJ2-5; v_gene: TRBV11-3; d_gene: TRBD2; abundance: .
CDR3nt: TGTGCCATCAGTGACCGGCAACGTCGACAGGGTATGACTGAAGCTTTCTTT; CDR3aa: CAISDRQRRQGMTEAFF; j_gene: TRBJ1-1; v_gene: TRBV10-3; d_gene: TRBD1; abundance: .
CDR3nt: TGTGCCAGCTCACCACTCGCACCGACGGGCTCAGATACGCAGTATTTT; CDR3aa: CASSPLAPTGSDTQYF; j_gene: TRBJ2-3; v_gene: TRBV18; d_gene: .; abundance: .
CDR3nt: TGTGCCAGCAGCTTCGACAGGGGCGATAACTATGGCTACACCTTC; CDR3aa: CASSFDRGDNYGYTF; j_gene: TRBJ1-2; v_gene: TRBV13; d_gene: TRBD1; abundance: once
CDR3nt: TGTGCCAGCAGTTTAAGGAGAGGGCCTTCTAGCACAGATACGCAGTATTTT; CDR3aa: CASSLRRGPSSTDTQYF; j_gene: TRBJ2-3; v_gene: TRBV28; d_gene: .; abundance: .
CDR3nt: TGTGCCTGGAGTGTATGGGGAGTAGCGTTCGGAGGCTACACCTTC; CDR3aa: CAWSVWGVAFGGYTF; j_gene: TRBJ1-2; v_gene: TRBV30; d_gene: .; abundance: .
CDR3nt: TGTGCCAGTAGTCGAGCCCCGGGACAGGGAGAGGAAGAGACCCAGTACTTC; CDR3aa: CASSRAPGQGEEETQYF; j_gene: TRBJ2-5; v_gene: TRBV19; d_gene: TRBD1; abundance: few
CDR3nt: TGTGCCATCAGTGAGTTACAGGCCTATGGCTACACCTTC; CDR3aa: CAISELQAYGYTF; j_gene: TRBJ1-2; v_gene: TRBV10-3; d_gene: .; abundance: .
CDR3nt: TGTGCCAGCAGCCCGACGGTTGGTAGCGGGACCACGCAGTATTTT; CDR3aa: CASSPTVGSGTTQYF; j_gene: TRBJ2-3; v_gene: TRBV11-3; d_gene: TRBD2; abundance: .
CDR3nt: TGTGCCAGCAGCTCTGGACAGGGGATCCGAGCCAAAAACATTCAGTACTTC; CDR3aa: CASSSGQGIRAKNIQYF; j_gene: TRBJ2-4; v_gene: TRBV7-2; d_gene: TRBD1; abundance: .
CDR3nt: TGTGCCAGCATCATCGACAGTGATGAAGCTTTCTTT; CDR3aa: CASIIDSDEAFF; j_gene: TRBJ1-1; v_gene: TRBV7-2; d_gene: .; abundance: medium-sized
CDR3nt: TGTGCCAGCAGCTTAGATCTGGGAATTGAGCAGTTCTTC; CDR3aa: CASSLDLGIEQFF; j_gene: TRBJ2-1; v_gene: TRBV11-2; d_gene: .; abundance: once
CDR3nt: TGTGCCAGCAGCTTATTGATGGACACAGATACGCAGTATTTT; CDR3aa: CASSLLMDTDTQYF; j_gene: TRBJ2-3; v_gene: TRBV7-2; d_gene: .; abundance: .